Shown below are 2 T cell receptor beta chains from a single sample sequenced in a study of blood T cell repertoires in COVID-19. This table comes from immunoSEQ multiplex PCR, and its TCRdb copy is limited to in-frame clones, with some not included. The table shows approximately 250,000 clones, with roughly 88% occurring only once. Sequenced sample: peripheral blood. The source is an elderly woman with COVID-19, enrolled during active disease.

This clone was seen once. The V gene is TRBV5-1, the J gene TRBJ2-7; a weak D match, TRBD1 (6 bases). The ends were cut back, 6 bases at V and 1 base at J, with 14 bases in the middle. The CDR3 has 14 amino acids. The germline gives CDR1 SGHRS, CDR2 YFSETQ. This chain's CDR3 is CASTPSRGSYEQYF. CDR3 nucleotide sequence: TGCGCCAGCACCCCTTCCAGGGGTTCCTACGAGCAGTACTTC.

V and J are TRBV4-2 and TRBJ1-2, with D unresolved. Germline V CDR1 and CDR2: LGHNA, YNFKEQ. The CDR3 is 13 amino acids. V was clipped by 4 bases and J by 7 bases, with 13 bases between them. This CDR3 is CASSRDGEAGYTF. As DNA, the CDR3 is TGTGCCAGCAGCCGAGACGGTGAGGCTGGCTACACCTTC.